This is a list of T cell receptor beta chains from one sample in a study of T cell repertoires in cytomegalovirus infection. TCRdb re-called the reads with MiXCR, one entry per CDR3 protein. Of around 350,000 distinct CDR3 sequences listed, 18% are singletons. Input material: PBMCs. The source of these receptors is a human donor in good health (CMV status not recorded). Some clones in this sample may be carry-over from other donors' samples. Both conserved end residues are part of each CDR3. Fields, in order: V gene, D gene, clone size, J gene, CDR3 protein, CDR3 DNA. D genes are given only for firm matches. Clone size is shown for a subset of rows, as once, few, many or a class of expanded clone.

V gene: TRBV23-1; D gene: -; clone size: -; J gene: TRBJ2-7; CDR3 protein: CASSRDPTGTYYEQYF; CDR3 DNA: TGCGCCAGCAGTCGTGACCCTACCGGGACATACTACGAGCAGTACTTC
V gene: TRBV12-3/TRBV12-4; D gene: TRBD1; clone size: few; J gene: TRBJ1-1; CDR3 protein: CASSDQTGGDTEAFF; CDR3 DNA: TGTGCCAGCAGTGATCAGACAGGGGGGGACACTGAAGCTTTCTTT
V gene: TRBV20-1; D gene: -; clone size: few; J gene: TRBJ2-3; CDR3 protein: CSARDLTGRRTDTQYF; CDR3 DNA: TGCAGTGCTAGAGATCTCACAGGGAGGCGGACAGATACGCAGTATTTT
V gene: TRBV6-5; D gene: -; clone size: few; J gene: TRBJ2-7; CDR3 protein: CASRPLLESSYEQYF; CDR3 DNA: TGTGCCAGCAGACCCCTCTTAGAAAGCTCCTACGAGCAGTACTTC
V gene: TRBV7-6; D gene: TRBD2; clone size: many; J gene: TRBJ2-1; CDR3 protein: CASSPRVLAASEQFF; CDR3 DNA: TGTGCCAGCAGCCCCCGGGTGCTAGCGGCCAGTGAGCAGTTCTTC
V gene: TRBV7-2; D gene: TRBD2; clone size: many; J gene: TRBJ2-7; CDR3 protein: CASSYKRGAPPYEQYF; CDR3 DNA: TGTGCCAGCAGCTATAAGCGGGGGGCCCCCCCCTACGAGCAGTACTTC
V gene: TRBV6-2/TRBV6-3; D gene: -; clone size: many; J gene: TRBJ2-1; CDR3 protein: CASSFSLSYEQFF; CDR3 DNA: TGTGCCAGCAGTTTCTCCCTGAGTTATGAGCAGTTCTTC
V gene: TRBV14; D gene: -; clone size: -; J gene: TRBJ2-3; CDR3 protein: CASSPFGVVFADTQYF; CDR3 DNA: TGTGCCAGCAGCCCGTTCGGCGTAGTGTTCGCAGATACGCAGTATTTT
V gene: TRBV12-3/TRBV12-4; D gene: -; clone size: many; J gene: TRBJ1-1; CDR3 protein: CASSLGLDTEAFF; CDR3 DNA: TGTGCCAGCAGTTTAGGCCTCGACACTGAAGCTTTCTTT
V gene: TRBV15; D gene: -; clone size: few; J gene: TRBJ1-2; CDR3 protein: CATSRGREHYTF; CDR3 DNA: TGTGCCACCAGCAGAGGAAGGGAACACTACACCTTC
V gene: TRBV18; D gene: -; clone size: many; J gene: TRBJ2-5; CDR3 protein: CASSPGLQETQYF; CDR3 DNA: TGTGCCAGCAGCCCAGGACTGCAAGAGACCCAGTACTTC
V gene: TRBV7-8; D gene: -; clone size: many; J gene: TRBJ1-3; CDR3 protein: CASSLVDSGGSKYF; CDR3 DNA: TGTGCCAGCAGCTTAGTAGACTCTGGGGGAAGCAAATATTTT
V gene: TRBV7-2; D gene: -; clone size: few; J gene: TRBJ1-2; CDR3 protein: CASSFGTEGEGYTF; CDR3 DNA: TGTGCCAGCAGCTTCGGGACGGAGGGAGAGGGCTACACCTTC
V gene: TRBV18; D gene: -; clone size: many; J gene: TRBJ2-5; CDR3 protein: CASSRRIFRETQYF; CDR3 DNA: TGTGCCAGCTCACGGCGTATCTTTCGAGAGACCCAGTACTTC
V gene: TRBV15; D gene: -; clone size: few; J gene: TRBJ1-6; CDR3 protein: CATSRDRSPLHF; CDR3 DNA: TGTGCCACCAGCAGAGATCGGTCACCCCTCCACTTT
V gene: TRBV19; D gene: TRBD1; clone size: many; J gene: TRBJ1-1; CDR3 protein: CASSWTGGGFTEAFF; CDR3 DNA: TGTGCCAGTAGCTGGACAGGGGGCGGTTTCACTGAAGCTTTCTTT
V gene: TRBV7-2; D gene: TRBD2; clone size: many; J gene: TRBJ2-1; CDR3 protein: CASSPSGGADEQFF; CDR3 DNA: TGTGCCAGCAGCCCTAGCGGGGGGGCCGATGAGCAGTTCTTC
V gene: TRBV19; D gene: -; clone size: -; J gene: TRBJ2-2; CDR3 protein: CASSIVGVATGELFF; CDR3 DNA: TGTGCCAGTAGTATAGTGGGGGTAGCCACCGGGGAGCTGTTTTTT
V gene: TRBV29-1; D gene: -; clone size: -; J gene: TRBJ2-3; CDR3 protein: CSVEVRGRDAVDTQYF; CDR3 DNA: TGCAGCGTTGAAGTTAGGGGTAGAGACGCGGTAGATACGCAGTATTTT
V gene: TRBV20-1; D gene: -; clone size: -; J gene: TRBJ2-1; CDR3 protein: CSAGASAVGYNEQFF; CDR3 DNA: TGCAGTGCGGGGGCCTCGGCGGTAGGGTACAATGAGCAGTTCTTC
V gene: TRBV12-3/TRBV12-4; D gene: TRBD1; clone size: many; J gene: TRBJ2-3; CDR3 protein: CASSQDRFTDTQYF; CDR3 DNA: TGTGCCAGCAGTCAGGACAGGTTCACAGATACGCAGTATTTT
V gene: TRBV7-2; D gene: TRBD2; clone size: many; J gene: TRBJ2-1; CDR3 protein: CASSLLAGAYNEQFF; CDR3 DNA: TGTGCCAGCAGTTTACTAGCGGGAGCTTACAATGAGCAGTTCTTC
V gene: TRBV11-2; D gene: -; clone size: -; J gene: TRBJ1-2; CDR3 protein: CASSLSGGQLSRGYGYTF; CDR3 DNA: TGTGCCAGCAGCTTATCTGGTGGGCAGCTGTCCAGGGGCTATGGCTACACCTTC
V gene: TRBV14; D gene: -; clone size: few; J gene: TRBJ2-5; CDR3 protein: CASSENMETQYF; CDR3 DNA: TGTGCCAGCAGCGAAAATATGGAGACCCAGTACTTC
V gene: TRBV7-9; D gene: TRBD1; clone size: -; J gene: TRBJ1-4; CDR3 protein: CASSETGQGVGEKLFF; CDR3 DNA: TGTGCCAGCAGCGAGACCGGACAGGGGGTCGGTGAAAAACTGTTTTTT
V gene: TRBV7-2; D gene: TRBD1; clone size: many; J gene: TRBJ2-1; CDR3 protein: CASSYVGTGGYNEQFF; CDR3 DNA: TGTGCCAGCAGCTATGTTGGGACAGGGGGGTACAATGAGCAGTTCTTC
V gene: TRBV6-1; D gene: -; clone size: -; J gene: TRBJ2-3; CDR3 protein: CASSQQAASTDTQYF; CDR3 DNA: TGTGCCAGCAGTCAACAGGCGGCTAGCACAGATACGCAGTATTTT
V gene: TRBV27; D gene: -; clone size: few; J gene: TRBJ1-5; CDR3 protein: CASGEARQPQHF; CDR3 DNA: TGTGCCTCTGGGGAAGCCAGGCAGCCCCAGCATTTT
V gene: TRBV7-2; D gene: TRBD2; clone size: few; J gene: TRBJ2-5; CDR3 protein: CASGGGGRETQYF; CDR3 DNA: TGTGCCAGCGGGGGGGGGGGGAGGGAGACCCAGTACTTC
V gene: TRBV7-6; D gene: -; clone size: -; J gene: TRBJ1-1; CDR3 protein: CATADIRGTEAFF; CDR3 DNA: TGTGCCACCGCGGACATTAGGGGCACTGAAGCTTTCTTT
V gene: TRBV12-3/TRBV12-4; D gene: TRBD2; clone size: -; J gene: TRBJ2-1; CDR3 protein: CASSLGGSRYNEQFF; CDR3 DNA: TGTGCCAGCAGTTTGGGCGGGAGCAGGTACAATGAGCAGTTCTTC
V gene: TRBV2; D gene: -; clone size: few; J gene: TRBJ2-6; CDR3 protein: CASSAALNPSGANVLTF; CDR3 DNA: TGTGCCAGCAGTGCGGCTCTAAATCCCTCTGGGGCCAACGTCCTGACTTTC
V gene: TRBV4-1; D gene: TRBD2; clone size: many; J gene: TRBJ2-5; CDR3 protein: CASSQERGGQETQYF; CDR3 DNA: TGCGCCAGCAGCCAAGAGCGGGGGGGCCAAGAGACCCAGTACTTC
V gene: TRBV7-9; D gene: -; clone size: many; J gene: TRBJ2-7; CDR3 protein: CASSLAAVYEQYF; CDR3 DNA: TGTGCCAGCAGCTTAGCGGCAGTCTACGAGCAGTACTTC
V gene: TRBV20-1; D gene: TRBD1; clone size: few; J gene: TRBJ2-1; CDR3 protein: CSARVGTGGFNEQFF; CDR3 DNA: TGCAGTGCTAGAGTCGGGACAGGGGGATTCAATGAGCAGTTCTTC
V gene: TRBV7-9; D gene: TRBD1; clone size: many; J gene: TRBJ2-7; CDR3 protein: CASSSELGQGVHYEQYF; CDR3 DNA: TGTGCCAGCAGCTCCGAACTCGGACAGGGAGTACACTACGAGCAGTACTTC
V gene: TRBV7-2; D gene: -; clone size: many; J gene: TRBJ2-7; CDR3 protein: CASSPPSASYEQYF; CDR3 DNA: TGTGCCAGCAGCCCCCCTAGCGCATCCTACGAGCAGTACTTC
V gene: TRBV28; D gene: TRBD1; clone size: many; J gene: TRBJ1-2; CDR3 protein: CASSEPGQGSYGYTF; CDR3 DNA: TGTGCCAGCAGTGAGCCGGGACAGGGAAGCTATGGCTACACCTTC
V gene: TRBV6-5; D gene: -; clone size: many; J gene: TRBJ2-1; CDR3 protein: CASSYQLGSAMHEQFF; CDR3 DNA: TGTGCCAGCAGTTACCAGTTAGGATCCGCCATGCATGAGCAGTTCTTC
V gene: TRBV10-3; D gene: TRBD2; clone size: many; J gene: TRBJ2-3; CDR3 protein: CAISGASGSSTDTQYF; CDR3 DNA: TGTGCCATCAGTGGGGCTAGCGGTAGTAGCACAGATACGCAGTATTTT
V gene: TRBV20-1; D gene: -; clone size: few; J gene: TRBJ2-3; CDR3 protein: CSALLPPRGHSSTDTQYF; CDR3 DNA: TGCAGTGCTCTTCTGCCCCCTCGGGGACATTCTAGCACAGATACGCAGTATTTT
V gene: TRBV7-9; D gene: -; clone size: many; J gene: TRBJ2-7; CDR3 protein: CASSLQVGVNEQYF; CDR3 DNA: TGTGCCAGCAGCCTCCAAGTTGGGGTTAACGAGCAGTACTTC
V gene: TRBV7-2; D gene: -; clone size: many; J gene: TRBJ2-7; CDR3 protein: CASSLRSGTGQSYEQYF; CDR3 DNA: TGTGCCAGCAGCTTAAGAAGCGGGACAGGCCAATCCTACGAGCAGTACTTC
V gene: TRBV7-2; D gene: -; clone size: few; J gene: TRBJ1-3; CDR3 protein: CASSSLQGPANGNTIYF; CDR3 DNA: TGTGCCAGCAGCTCATTACAGGGCCCCGCCAACGGAAACACCATATATTTT
V gene: TRBV6-5; D gene: -; clone size: -; J gene: TRBJ2-7; CDR3 protein: CASSYRSGPLRQYF; CDR3 DNA: TGTGCCAGCAGTTACAGGTCAGGCCCCCTGAGGCAGTACTTC
V gene: TRBV12-3/TRBV12-4; D gene: -; clone size: few; J gene: TRBJ2-1; CDR3 protein: CASSPSSRLNEQFF; CDR3 DNA: TGTGCCAGCAGCCCCTCCTCGAGGTTAAATGAGCAGTTCTTC
V gene: TRBV7-2; D gene: -; clone size: many; J gene: TRBJ2-5; CDR3 protein: CASSRSRDPKETQYF; CDR3 DNA: TGTGCCAGCAGCCGCTCCCGGGACCCCAAAGAGACCCAGTACTTC
V gene: TRBV7-9; D gene: -; clone size: few; J gene: TRBJ1-1; CDR3 protein: CASSPLVYAMGAFF; CDR3 DNA: TGTGCCAGCAGCCCCCTGGTGTACGCAATGGGAGCTTTCTTT
V gene: TRBV12-5; D gene: -; clone size: many; J gene: TRBJ2-7; CDR3 protein: CASGLVGVYEQYF; CDR3 DNA: TGTGCTAGTGGTTTGGTAGGAGTCTACGAGCAGTACTTC
V gene: TRBV28; D gene: -; clone size: -; J gene: TRBJ1-5; CDR3 protein: CASRVSNQPQHF; CDR3 DNA: TGTGCCAGCAGGGTTAGCAATCAGCCCCAGCATTTT